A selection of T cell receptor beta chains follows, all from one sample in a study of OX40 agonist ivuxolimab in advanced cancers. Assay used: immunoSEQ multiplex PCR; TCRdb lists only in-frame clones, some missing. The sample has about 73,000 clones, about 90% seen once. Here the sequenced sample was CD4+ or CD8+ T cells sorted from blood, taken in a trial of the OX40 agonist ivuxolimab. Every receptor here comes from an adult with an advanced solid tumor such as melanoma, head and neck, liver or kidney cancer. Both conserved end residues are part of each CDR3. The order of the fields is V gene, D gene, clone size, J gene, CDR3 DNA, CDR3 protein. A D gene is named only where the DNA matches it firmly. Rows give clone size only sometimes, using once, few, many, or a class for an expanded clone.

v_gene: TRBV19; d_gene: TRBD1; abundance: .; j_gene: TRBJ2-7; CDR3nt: TGTGCCAGTAGGAAGGGACAGGGGGCGTACGAGCAGTACTTC; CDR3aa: CASRKGQGAYEQYF
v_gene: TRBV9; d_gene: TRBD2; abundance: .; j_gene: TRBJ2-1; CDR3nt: TGTGCCAGCAGCGTAGAATGGCTAGCGGCCGATAGGGAGCAGTTCTTC; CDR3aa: CASSVEWLAADREQFF
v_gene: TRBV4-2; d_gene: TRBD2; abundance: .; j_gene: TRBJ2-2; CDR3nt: TGTGCCAGCAGCCAAAATTGGGCGAAGGGACTAGCGGGAGGGCTGGACACCGGGGAGCTGTTTTTT; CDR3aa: CASSQNWAKGLAGGLDTGELFF
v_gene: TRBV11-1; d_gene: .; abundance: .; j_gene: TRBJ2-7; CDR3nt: TGTGCCAGCAGCATCTTCCAGGGGACTGCCCTCTCCTACGAGCAGTACTTC; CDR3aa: CASSIFQGTALSYEQYF
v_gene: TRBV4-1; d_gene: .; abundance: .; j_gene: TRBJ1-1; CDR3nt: TGCGCCAGCAGCCAAGAACCCCAGACAGTTGAGGGGAACACTGAAGCTTTCTTT; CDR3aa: CASSQEPQTVEGNTEAFF
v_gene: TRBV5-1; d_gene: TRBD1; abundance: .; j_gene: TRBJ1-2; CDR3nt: TGCGCCAGCAGACCACTTCCACAGGGGGCGCAAGGTGGCTACACCTTC; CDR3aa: CASRPLPQGAQGGYTF
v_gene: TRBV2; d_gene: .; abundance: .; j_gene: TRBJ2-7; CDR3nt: TGTGCCAGCAGTGGGGGACATGAGCAGTACTTC; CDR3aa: CASSGGHEQYF
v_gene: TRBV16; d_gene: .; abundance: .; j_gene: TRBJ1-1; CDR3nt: TGTGCCAGCAGCCAATTTTCGGTAAACACTGAAGCTTTCTTT; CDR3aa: CASSQFSVNTEAFF
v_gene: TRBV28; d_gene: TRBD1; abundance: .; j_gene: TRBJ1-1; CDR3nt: TGTGCCAGCAGTTTACAGGGGGCCCCGAACACTGAAGCTTTCTTT; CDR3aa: CASSLQGAPNTEAFF
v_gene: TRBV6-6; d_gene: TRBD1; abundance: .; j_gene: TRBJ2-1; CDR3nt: TGTGCCAGCAGTTACTCGATGGCAGGGGGCAATGAGCAGTTCTTC; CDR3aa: CASSYSMAGGNEQFF
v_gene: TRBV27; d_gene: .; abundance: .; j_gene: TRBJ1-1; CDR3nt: TGTGCCAGCAGTTTAATTCCCGGGGCGAAAACTGAAGCTTTCTTT; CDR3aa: CASSLIPGAKTEAFF
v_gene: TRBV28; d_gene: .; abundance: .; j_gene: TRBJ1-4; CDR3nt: TGTGCCAGCAGGGAGGGACGCCAAAAACTGTTTTTT; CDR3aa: CASREGRQKLFF
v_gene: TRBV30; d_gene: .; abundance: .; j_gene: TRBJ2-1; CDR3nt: TGTGCCTGGAGTTTGGTTAGCGGCTACAATGAGCAGTTCTTC; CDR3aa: CAWSLVSGYNEQFF
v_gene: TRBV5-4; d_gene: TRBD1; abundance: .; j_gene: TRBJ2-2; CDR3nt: TGTGCCAGCAGCCACAAAGGACAGGGTGGCCCCGGGGAGCTGTTTTTT; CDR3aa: CASSHKGQGGPGELFF
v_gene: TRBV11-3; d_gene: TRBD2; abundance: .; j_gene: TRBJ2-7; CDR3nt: TGTGCCAGCAGCTTAGGAAGACTAGCTCCTTCGTCCGAGCAGTACTTC; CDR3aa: CASSLGRLAPSSEQYF
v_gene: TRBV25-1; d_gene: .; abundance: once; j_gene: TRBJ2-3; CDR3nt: TGTGCCAGCAGTGACCCCCCAGGAACGCAGTATTTT; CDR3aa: CASSDPPGTQYF
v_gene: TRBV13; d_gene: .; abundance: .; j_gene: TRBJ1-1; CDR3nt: TGTGCCAGCAGCTTAAGACGGAGAACTGAAGCTTTCTTT; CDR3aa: CASSLRRRTEAFF
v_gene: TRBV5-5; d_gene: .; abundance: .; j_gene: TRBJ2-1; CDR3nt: TGTGCCAGCAGCCCATACAGGGAAACCTACAATGAGCAGTTCTTC; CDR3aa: CASSPYRETYNEQFF
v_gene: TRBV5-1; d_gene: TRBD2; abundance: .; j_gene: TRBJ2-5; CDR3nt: TGCGCCAGCAGCTCGACTAGCGGGATACAAGAGACCCAGTACTTC; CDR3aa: CASSSTSGIQETQYF
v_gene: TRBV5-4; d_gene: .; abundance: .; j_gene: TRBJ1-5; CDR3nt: TGTGCCAGCAGCGGGCAGGGGAGTAGCAATCAGCCCCAGCATTTT; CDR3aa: CASSGQGSSNQPQHF
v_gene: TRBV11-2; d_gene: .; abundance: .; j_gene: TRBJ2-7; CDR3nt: TGTGCCAGCAGCTCGCCCGCGCACCGGGACTCCCGATTC; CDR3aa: CASSSPAHRDSRF
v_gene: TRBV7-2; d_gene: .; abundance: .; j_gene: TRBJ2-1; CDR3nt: TGTGCCAGCAGCCTCCCGGGGGTCAATGAGCAGTTCTTC; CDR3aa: CASSLPGVNEQFF
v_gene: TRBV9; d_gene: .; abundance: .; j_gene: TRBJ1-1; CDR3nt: TGTGCCAGCAGCGTATTTACTGGGAACACTGAAGCTTTCTTT; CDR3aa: CASSVFTGNTEAFF
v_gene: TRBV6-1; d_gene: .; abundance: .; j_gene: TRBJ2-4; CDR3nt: TGTGCCAGCAGTGGGGGGAGCCTCGCGAACCTAGCCAAAAACATTCAGTACTTC; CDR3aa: CASSGGSLANLAKNIQYF
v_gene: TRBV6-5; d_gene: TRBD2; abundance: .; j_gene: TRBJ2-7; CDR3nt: TGTGCCAGCAGTTGGGCGGGACTAGCGGGAGTCGAGCAGTACTTC; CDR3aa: CASSWAGLAGVEQYF
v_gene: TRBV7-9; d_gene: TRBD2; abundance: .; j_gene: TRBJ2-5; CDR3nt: TGTGCCAGCAGCGCCGGACTAGCGGGAGCTGGAGAGACCCAGTACTTC; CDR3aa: CASSAGLAGAGETQYF
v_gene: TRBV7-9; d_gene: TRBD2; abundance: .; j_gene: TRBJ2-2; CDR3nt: TGTGCCAGCAGCACCACGACTAGCTTCGAGGAGCTGTTTTTT; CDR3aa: CASSTTTSFEELFF
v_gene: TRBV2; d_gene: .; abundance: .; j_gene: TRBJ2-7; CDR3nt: TGTGCCAGCAGTGAAGGCGGGGTAAGCTCCTACGAGCAGTACTTC; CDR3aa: CASSEGGVSSYEQYF
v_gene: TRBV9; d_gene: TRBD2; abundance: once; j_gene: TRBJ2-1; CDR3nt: TGTGCCAGCAGCGCCCGGGGGGTAGCGGGAGGATTATTCAATGAGCAGTTCTTC; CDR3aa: CASSARGVAGGLFNEQFF
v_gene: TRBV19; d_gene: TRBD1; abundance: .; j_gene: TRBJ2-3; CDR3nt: TGTGCCAGTAAGGACAGGGGAACCTCCGATACGCAGTATTTT; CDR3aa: CASKDRGTSDTQYF
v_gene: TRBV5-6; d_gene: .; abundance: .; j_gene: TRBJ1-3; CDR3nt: TGTGCCAGCAGCTTGACCGAGTCTGGAAACACCATATATTTT; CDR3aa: CASSLTESGNTIYF
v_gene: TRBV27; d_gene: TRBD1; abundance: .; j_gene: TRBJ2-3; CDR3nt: TGTGCCAGCAGACCATCCGGGACAGGGGGAGCAGATACGCAGTATTTT; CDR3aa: CASRPSGTGGADTQYF
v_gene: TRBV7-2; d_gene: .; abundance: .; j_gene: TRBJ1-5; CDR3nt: TGTGCCAGCAGCTTAGGTGGAAGCCAGCCCCAGCATTTT; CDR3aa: CASSLGGSQPQHF
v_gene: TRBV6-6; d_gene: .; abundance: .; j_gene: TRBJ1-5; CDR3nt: TGTGCCAGCAGCCCCCCCGGAGTCCCTGGGGGTCAGCCCCAGCATTTT; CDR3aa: CASSPPGVPGGQPQHF
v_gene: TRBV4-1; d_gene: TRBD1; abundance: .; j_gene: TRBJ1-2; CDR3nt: TGCGCCAGCAGCCAACTCGGACAGGGGGCGCGGGACTATGGCTACACCTTC; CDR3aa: CASSQLGQGARDYGYTF
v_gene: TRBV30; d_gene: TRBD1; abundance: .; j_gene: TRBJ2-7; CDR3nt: TGTGCCTGGAGACGGACAGGGGGACACTACGAGCAGTACTTC; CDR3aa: CAWRRTGGHYEQYF
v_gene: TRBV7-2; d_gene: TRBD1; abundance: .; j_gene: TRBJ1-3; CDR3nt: TGTGCCAGCAGCTCTGGGACAGGGGCTGGAAACACCATATATTTT; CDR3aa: CASSSGTGAGNTIYF
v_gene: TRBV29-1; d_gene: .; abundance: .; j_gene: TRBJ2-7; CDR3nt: TGCAGCGTTCCGCAGGGTTACGAGCAGTACTTC; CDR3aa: CSVPQGYEQYF
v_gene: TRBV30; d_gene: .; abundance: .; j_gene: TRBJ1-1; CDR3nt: TGTGCCTGGAGTCGGGGGACTGAAGCTTTCTTT; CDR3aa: CAWSRGTEAFF
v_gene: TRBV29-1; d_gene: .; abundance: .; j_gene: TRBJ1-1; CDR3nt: TGCAGCGGGGGATGGAGGTCTGAAGCTTTCTTT; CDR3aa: CSGGWRSEAFF
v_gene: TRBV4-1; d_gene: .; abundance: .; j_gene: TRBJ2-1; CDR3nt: TGCGCCAGCAGCCAATTCGGGGGAGGCGATGAGCAGTTCTTC; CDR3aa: CASSQFGGGDEQFF
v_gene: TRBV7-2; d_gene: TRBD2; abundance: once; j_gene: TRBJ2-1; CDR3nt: TGTGCCAGCAGCTCCCGGCTAGCGGGAGCGGGTGAGCAGTTCTTC; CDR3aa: CASSSRLAGAGEQFF
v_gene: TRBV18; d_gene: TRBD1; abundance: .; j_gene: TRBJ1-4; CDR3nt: TGTGCCAGCTCACGGGGACAGGGCGAAAAACTGTTTTTT; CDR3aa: CASSRGQGEKLFF
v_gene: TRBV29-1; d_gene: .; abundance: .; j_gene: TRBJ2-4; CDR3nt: TGCAGCGTTGAGTTGGCCACCAGAGCCAAAAACATTCAGTACTTC; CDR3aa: CSVELATRAKNIQYF
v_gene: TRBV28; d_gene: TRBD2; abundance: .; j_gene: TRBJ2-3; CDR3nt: TGTGCCAGCAGTTTTGACCTTAGCGGGAGTAGCACAGATACGCAGTATTTT; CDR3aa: CASSFDLSGSSTDTQYF
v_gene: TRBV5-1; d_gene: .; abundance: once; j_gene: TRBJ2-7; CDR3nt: TGCGCCAGCAGCATGGAGGGGTTCGAGCAGTACTTC; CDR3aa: CASSMEGFEQYF
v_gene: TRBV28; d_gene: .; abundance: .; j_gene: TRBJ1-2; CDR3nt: TGTGCCAGCAATAATATAGGGGGTAACTATGGCTACACCTTC; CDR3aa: CASNNIGGNYGYTF
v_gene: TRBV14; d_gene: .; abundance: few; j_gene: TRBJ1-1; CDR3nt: TGTGCCAGCAGCCAAGGACAGAATTTTGGGAACACTGAAGCTTTCTTT; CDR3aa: CASSQGQNFGNTEAFF
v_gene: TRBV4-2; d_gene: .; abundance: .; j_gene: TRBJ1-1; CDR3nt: TGTGCCAGCAGCTTGGAGGAGGGCACTGAAGCTTTCTTT; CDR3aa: CASSLEEGTEAFF
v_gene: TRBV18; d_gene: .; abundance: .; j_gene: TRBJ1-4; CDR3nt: TGTGCCAGCTCACCACGGGACCAATCTAATGAAAAACTGTTTTTT; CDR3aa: CASSPRDQSNEKLFF
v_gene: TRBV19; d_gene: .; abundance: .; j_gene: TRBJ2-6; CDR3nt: TGTGCCAGTAGTATACAGGGGAAGGGGGCCAACGTCCTGACTTTC; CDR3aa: CASSIQGKGANVLTF
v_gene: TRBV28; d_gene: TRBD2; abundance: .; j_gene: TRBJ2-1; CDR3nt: TGTGCCAGCAGTAGACCGGGACTAGGCGGTGAGCAGTTCTTC; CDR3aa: CASSRPGLGGEQFF
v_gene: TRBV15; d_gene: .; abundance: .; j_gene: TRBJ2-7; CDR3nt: TGTGCCACCAGCAGAGATGAGACTGCAGGCGAGCAGTACTTC; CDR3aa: CATSRDETAGEQYF
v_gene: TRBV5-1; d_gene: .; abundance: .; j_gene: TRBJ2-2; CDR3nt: TGCGCCAGCAATTTTAAGAACACCGGGGAGCTGTTTTTT; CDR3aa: CASNFKNTGELFF
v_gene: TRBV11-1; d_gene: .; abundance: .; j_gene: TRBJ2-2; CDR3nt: TGTGCCAGCAGTCAAAGGAGGGAGTTTACCGGGGAGCTGTTTTTT; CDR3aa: CASSQRREFTGELFF
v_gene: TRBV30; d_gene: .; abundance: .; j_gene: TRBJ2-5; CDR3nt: TGTGCCTTCTCGACAGGCGGAAGGACCCAGTACTTC; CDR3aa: CAFSTGGRTQYF
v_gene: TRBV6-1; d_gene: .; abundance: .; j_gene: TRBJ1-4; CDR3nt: TGTGCCAGCAGACATCGTGAAAAACTGTTTTTT; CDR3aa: CASRHREKLFF
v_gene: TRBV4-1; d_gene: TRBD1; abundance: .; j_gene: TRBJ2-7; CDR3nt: TGCGCCAGCAGCCAGATTCGGGACAGGGCCTACGAGCAGTACTTC; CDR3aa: CASSQIRDRAYEQYF
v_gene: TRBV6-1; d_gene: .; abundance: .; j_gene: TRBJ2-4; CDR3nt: TGTGCCAGCAGTGACCGCCGCGACACATTTCAGTACTTC; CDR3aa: CASSDRRDTFQYF